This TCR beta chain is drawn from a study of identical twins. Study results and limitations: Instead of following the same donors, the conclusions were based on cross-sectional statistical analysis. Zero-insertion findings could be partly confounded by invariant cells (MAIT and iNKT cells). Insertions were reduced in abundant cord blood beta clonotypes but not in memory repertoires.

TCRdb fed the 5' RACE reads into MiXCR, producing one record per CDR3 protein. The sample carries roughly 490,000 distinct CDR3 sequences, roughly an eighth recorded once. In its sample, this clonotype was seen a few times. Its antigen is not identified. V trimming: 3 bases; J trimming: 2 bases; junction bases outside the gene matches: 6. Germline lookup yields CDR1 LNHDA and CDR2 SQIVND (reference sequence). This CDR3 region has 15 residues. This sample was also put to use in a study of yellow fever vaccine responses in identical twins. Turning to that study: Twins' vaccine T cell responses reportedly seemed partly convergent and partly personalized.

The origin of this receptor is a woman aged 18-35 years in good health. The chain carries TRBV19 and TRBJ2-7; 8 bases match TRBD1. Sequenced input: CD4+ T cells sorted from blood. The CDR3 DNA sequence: TGTGCCAGTAGTATTTTGGGACAGGCCGCCTACGAGCAGTACTTC. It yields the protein CASSILGQAAYEQYF.